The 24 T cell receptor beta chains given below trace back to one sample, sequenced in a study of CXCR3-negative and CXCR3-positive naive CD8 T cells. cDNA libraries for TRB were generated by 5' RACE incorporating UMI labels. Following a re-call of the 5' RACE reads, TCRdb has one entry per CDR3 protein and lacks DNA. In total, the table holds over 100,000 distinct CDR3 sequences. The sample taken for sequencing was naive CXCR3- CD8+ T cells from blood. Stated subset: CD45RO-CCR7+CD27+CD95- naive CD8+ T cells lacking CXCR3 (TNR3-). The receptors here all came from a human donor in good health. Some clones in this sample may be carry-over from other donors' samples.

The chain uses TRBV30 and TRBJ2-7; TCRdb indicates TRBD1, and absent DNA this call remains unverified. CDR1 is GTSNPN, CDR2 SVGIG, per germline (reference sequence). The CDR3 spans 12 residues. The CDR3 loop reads CAWSVSGREQYF.

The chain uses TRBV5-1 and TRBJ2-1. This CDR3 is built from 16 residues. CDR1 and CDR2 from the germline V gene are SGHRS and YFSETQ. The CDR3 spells CASSWAGDSSYNEQFF.

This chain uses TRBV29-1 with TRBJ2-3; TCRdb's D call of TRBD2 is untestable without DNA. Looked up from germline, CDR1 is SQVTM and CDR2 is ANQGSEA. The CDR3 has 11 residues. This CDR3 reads CSPQVASRQYF.

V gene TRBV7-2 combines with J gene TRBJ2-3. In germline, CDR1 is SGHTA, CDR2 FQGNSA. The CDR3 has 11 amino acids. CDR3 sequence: CASSFPDTQYF.

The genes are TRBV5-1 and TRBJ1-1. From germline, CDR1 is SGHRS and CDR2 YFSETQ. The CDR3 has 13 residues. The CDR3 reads CASSHDTYTEAFF. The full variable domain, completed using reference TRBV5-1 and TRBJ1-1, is KAGVTQTPRYLIKTRGQQVTLSCSPISGHRSVSWYQQTPGQGLQFLFEYFSETQRNKGNFPGRFSGRQFSNSRSEMNVSTLELGDSALYLCASSHDTYTEAFFGQGTRLTVV.

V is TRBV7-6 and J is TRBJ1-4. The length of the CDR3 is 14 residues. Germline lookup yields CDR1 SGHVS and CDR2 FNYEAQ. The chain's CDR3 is CASSLDAGSEKLFF.

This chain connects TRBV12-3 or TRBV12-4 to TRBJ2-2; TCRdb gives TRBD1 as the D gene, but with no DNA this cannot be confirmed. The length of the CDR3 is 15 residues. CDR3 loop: CASSYRPGMAGELFF.

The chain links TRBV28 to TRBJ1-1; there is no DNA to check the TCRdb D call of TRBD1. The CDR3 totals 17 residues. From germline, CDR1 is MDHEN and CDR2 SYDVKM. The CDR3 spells CASRSLGQGIGSTEAFF. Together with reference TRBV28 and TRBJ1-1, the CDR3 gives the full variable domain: DVKVTQSSRYLVKRTGEKVFLECVQDMDHENMFWYRQDPGLGLRLIYFSYDVKMKEKGDIPEGYSVSREKKERFSLILESASTNQTSMYLCASRSLGQGIGSTEAFFGQGTRLTVV.

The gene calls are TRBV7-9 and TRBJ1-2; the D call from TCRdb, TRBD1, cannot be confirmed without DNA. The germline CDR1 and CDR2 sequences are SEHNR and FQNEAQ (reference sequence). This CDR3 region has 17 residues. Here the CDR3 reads CASSLVGVYRDMHGYTF.

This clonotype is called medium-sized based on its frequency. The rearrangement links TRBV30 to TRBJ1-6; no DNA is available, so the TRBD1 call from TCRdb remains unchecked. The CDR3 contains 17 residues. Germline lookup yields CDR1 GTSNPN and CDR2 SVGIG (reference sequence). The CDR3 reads CAWRGLKRDSNNSPLHF.

This CDR3 is CASSLVVGQGDEQCF. This rearrangement joins TRBV5-1 to TRBJ2-7; with no DNA, the TCRdb D assignment of TRBD1 cannot be verified. Germline CDR1 is SGHRS and CDR2 is YFSETQ. The CDR3 has 15 residues.

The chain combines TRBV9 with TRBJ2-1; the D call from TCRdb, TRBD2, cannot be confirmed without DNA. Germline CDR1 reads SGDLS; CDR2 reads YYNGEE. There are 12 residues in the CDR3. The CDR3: CASSEGDNEQFF.

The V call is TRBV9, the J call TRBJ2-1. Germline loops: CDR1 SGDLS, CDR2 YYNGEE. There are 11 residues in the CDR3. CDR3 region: CASSPYNEQFF.

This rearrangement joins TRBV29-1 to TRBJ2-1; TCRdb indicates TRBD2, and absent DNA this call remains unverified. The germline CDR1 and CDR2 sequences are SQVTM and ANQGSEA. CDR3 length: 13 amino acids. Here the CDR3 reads CSVIGPDYNEQFF.

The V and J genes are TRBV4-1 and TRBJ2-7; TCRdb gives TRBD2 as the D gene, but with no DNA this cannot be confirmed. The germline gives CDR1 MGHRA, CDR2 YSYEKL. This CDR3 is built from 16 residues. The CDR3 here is CASSHGVGVGSYEQYF.

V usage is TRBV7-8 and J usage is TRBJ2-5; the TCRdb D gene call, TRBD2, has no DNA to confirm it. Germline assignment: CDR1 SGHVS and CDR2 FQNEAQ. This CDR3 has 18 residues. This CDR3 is CASSLGAAGGLNQETQYF.

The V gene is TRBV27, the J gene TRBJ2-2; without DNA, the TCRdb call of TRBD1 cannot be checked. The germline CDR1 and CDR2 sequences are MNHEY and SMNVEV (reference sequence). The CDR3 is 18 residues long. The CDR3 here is CASSPFILDRGDTGELFF.

CDR3 residues: CATSRDEMGEQFF. The rearrangement uses TRBV15 and TRBJ2-1. Germline CDR1 LNHNV, CDR2 YYDKDF (reference sequence). This CDR3 comprises 13 residues.

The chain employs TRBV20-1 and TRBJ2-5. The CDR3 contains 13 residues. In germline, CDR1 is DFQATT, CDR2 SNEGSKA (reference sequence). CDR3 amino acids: CSAREGSSFPQYF.

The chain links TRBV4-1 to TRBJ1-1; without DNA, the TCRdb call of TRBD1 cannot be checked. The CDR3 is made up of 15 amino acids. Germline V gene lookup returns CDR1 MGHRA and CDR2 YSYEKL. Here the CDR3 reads CASSLEDRGSTEAFF.

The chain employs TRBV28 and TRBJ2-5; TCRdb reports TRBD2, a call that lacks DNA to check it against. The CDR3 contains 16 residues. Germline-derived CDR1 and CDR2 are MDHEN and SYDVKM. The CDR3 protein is CASSDFPSGRGETQYF.

The CDR3 loop reads CASSLAAAMGYEQYF. V usage is TRBV7-8 and J usage is TRBJ2-7. This CDR3 comprises 15 residues. CDR1 is SGHVS, CDR2 FQNEAQ, per germline.

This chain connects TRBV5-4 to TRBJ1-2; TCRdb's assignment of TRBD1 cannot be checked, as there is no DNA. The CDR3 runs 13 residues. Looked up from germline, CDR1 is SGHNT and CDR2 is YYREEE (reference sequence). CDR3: CASSEARVPGYTF.

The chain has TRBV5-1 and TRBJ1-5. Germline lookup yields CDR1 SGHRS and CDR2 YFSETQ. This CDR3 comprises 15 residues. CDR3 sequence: CASSLEGGGGEPQHF.